This entry concerns a single T cell receptor (beta chain). The antigen is undetermined. This entry comes from a study of Tregs in tolerant kidney transplant recipients. Overall study results and limits: Antigen-driven expansion was suggested because donor-specific Tregs expanded more than all Tregs in tolerant patients. Expanding Tregs on activated donor B cells appeared to best identify donor-specific TCRbeta clones. For some patients, primers changed over time, blocking nucleotide-level comparison.

The nonmyeloablative bone marrow transplants came from related graft donors, with transient mixed chimerism. CD4+CD25+CD127- Tregs, CD4+CD25- non-Tregs, CD4 and CD8 cells were sorted. The assay was immunoSEQ multiplex PCR, and TCRdb's table has in-frame clones only and misses some. The profile covers about 64,000 clones, with more than 75% appearing a single time and 3.8% taken by the ten largest. The material was CD4+ T cells from blood (PBMCs), obtained 6 months after the transplant. The source is a human patient who received a combined kidney and bone marrow transplant. Some T cells may arise from the graft donor.

The CDR3 loop reads CASSLVQGGLQYF. As DNA, the CDR3 is TGCGCCAGCAGCTTGGTTCAGGGTGGCTTGCAGTACTTC. This rearrangement joins TRBV5-1 to TRBJ2-7, with D possibly being TRBD1 (5 bases). This CDR3 is 13 amino acids long. Trimming shortened V by 0 bases and J by 9 bases, and 13 bases separated the two germline ends. Germline-derived CDR1 and CDR2 are SGHRS and YFSETQ.